Described below is a single T cell receptor (beta chain) sequence and its context. The antigen remains unidentified. Libraries were prepared by immunoSEQ multiplex PCR; TCRdb keeps only in-frame clonotypes and omits some of them. The table has about 26,000 clones, 75% to 90% seen once; the top ten hold around 29%. This sample stems from a study of a mutant IDH1 vaccine in newly diagnosed glioma. The time point denotes: week 35, safety follow-up. Alongside topical imiquimod, each dose of vaccine comprised 300 ug of mutant IDH1 20-mer peptide. New IDH1-mutant, ATRX-lost WHO grade 3 or 4 astrocytomas occurred in donors. V was pared by 6 bases and J by 5 bases, with 3 bases of the junction left unmatched. The CDR3 length is 14 residues. Germline-derived CDR1 and CDR2 are SNHLY and FYNNEI.

The clonotype was recovered from a man aged 25 to 45 with glioma. Sequences were derived from PBMCs, sampled from a glioma patient whose treatment included an IDH1 peptide vaccine. The chain carries TRBV2 and TRBJ2-5, with 13 bases aligning to TRBD2. As DNA, the CDR3 is TGTGCCAGCAGGGGGGGACTAGCGGGGGAGACCCAGTACTTC. Protein sequence: CASRGGLAGETQYF. The full variable domain, completed using reference TRBV2 and TRBJ2-5, is EPEVTQTPSHQVTQMGQEVILRCVPISNHLYFYWYRQILGQKVEFLVSFYNNEISEKSEIFDDQFSVERPDGSNFTLKIRSTKLEDSAMYFCASRGGLAGETQYFGPGTRLLVL.